Below, 24 T cell receptor beta chains from the same sample are listed, as sequenced in a study of graft-versus-host responses after intestinal transplantation. Assay: immunoSEQ multiplex PCR; the TCRdb copy retains only in-frame clones and omits some. The sample holds 84,000 or so clones, roughly 91% seen once. Their target antigens are unknown. Source: unstimulated CD8+ T cells sorted from spleen or lymph node cells, taken before transplant. These receptors originate from a human donor who was the organ donor for an intestinal transplant.

This sequence joins TRBV25-1 and TRBJ1-1, with D possibly TRBD1 on 5 matching bases. The CDR3 spans 15 residues. V dropped 3 bases and J dropped 3 bases, with 14 bases sitting between them. Germline values: CDR1 MGHDK, CDR2 SYGVNS. The CDR3 DNA is TGTGCCAGCAGTGACTGGGCAGGGAGGGACACTGAAGCTTTCTTT. Its protein is CASSDWAGRDTEAFF. The entire variable domain, with the rest obtained from reference TRBV25-1 and TRBJ1-1, is as follows: EADIYQTPRYLVIGTGKKITLECSQTMGHDKMYWYQQDPGMELHLIHYSYGVNSTEKGDLSSESTVSRIRTEHFPLTLESARPSHTSQYLCASSDWAGRDTEAFFGQGTRLTVV.

This clone was picked up a small number of times. The chain recombines TRBV6-1 with TRBJ2-7; D tentatively reads TRBD1 or TRBD2 (5 bases each). Per germline, CDR1 MNHNS and CDR2 SASEGT. V was trimmed by 2 bases and J by 2 bases, leaving 10 bases between them. This CDR3 region has 14 residues. CDR3 DNA: TGTGCCAGCAGTGAACGGGACGAAGCCTACGAGCAGTACTTC. Residues: CASSERDEAYEQYF.

The chain couples TRBV19 to TRBJ2-1, with TRBD1 matching 12 bases. CDR1 is LNHDA and CDR2 is SQIVND in the germline V gene (reference sequence). This CDR3 comprises 18 residues. The V gene end was trimmed by 7 bases and the J gene end by 3 bases; junction bases not matched to a gene: 13. The CDR3, as DNA: TGTGCCAGTAACATTGGGGGGACAGGGGGCCCCCTCTACAATGAGCAGTTCTTC. It specifies CASNIGGTGGPLYNEQFF.

In its sample, this clone was seen once. V gene TRBV7-9 combines with J gene TRBJ2-1; TRBD2 aligns across 8 bases. The CDR3 has 13 amino acids. Germline V lookup: CDR1 SEHNR, CDR2 FQNEAQ (reference sequence). The J segment lost 3 bases and the V segment lost 7 bases, leaving 2 bases of the junction unmatched. CDR3 sequence reads: CASTAGGYNEQFF. In DNA, the CDR3 is TGTGCCAGCACGGCGGGGGGCTACAATGAGCAGTTCTTC.

The V call is TRBV4-1, the J call TRBJ2-1; 7 bases match TRBD2. This CDR3 is 12 amino acids long. The germline V gene encodes CDR1 MGHRA and CDR2 YSYEKL. V was pared by 4 bases and J by 6 bases, with 0 bases of the junction left unmatched. CDR3 sequence: CASSRGGNEQFF. CDR3 in DNA: TGCGCCAGCAGCCGGGGGGGCAATGAGCAGTTCTTC.

V gene TRBV5-6 combines with J gene TRBJ1-1; possibly TRBD1 for D (5 bases). Germline-derived CDR1 and CDR2 are SGHDT and YYEEEE. Trimming cost V 5 bases and J 6 bases, with 11 bases left between them. This CDR3 spans 12 amino acids. The CDR3 bases are TGTGCCAGCAGTCACGGGGGACCTGAAGCTTTCTTT. This codes for CASSHGGPEAFF. Supplemented by reference TRBV5-6 and TRBJ1-1, the full variable domain reads DAGVTQSPTHLIKTRGQQVTLRCSPKSGHDTVSWYQQALGQGPQFIFQYYEEEERQRGNFPDRFSGHQFPNYSSELNVNALLLGDSALYLCASSHGGPEAFFGQGTRLTVV.

This sequence joins TRBV29-1 and TRBJ2-1, with D uncertain. Germline CDR1 SQVTM, CDR2 ANQGSEA. This CDR3 comprises 12 residues. V gave up 5 bases and J gave up 5 bases, with 10 bases separating them. The CDR3 loop is CSVFGRDNEQFF. Written as DNA, the CDR3 is TGCAGCGTTTTCGGACGAGACAATGAGCAGTTCTTC.

This chain joins TRBV7-9 and TRBJ1-5; TRBD1 matches 10 bases. Germline values: CDR1 SEHNR, CDR2 FQNEAQ (reference sequence). After removal of 5 bases from V and 5 bases from J, the junction contained 6 bases not matched to a gene. This CDR3 has 15 residues. In nucleotides, the CDR3 is TGTGCCAGCAGCGGACAGGACAGGGGGGATCAGCCCCAGCATTTT. It encodes CASSGQDRGDQPQHF.

This clone has just a few counts. The V and J genes are TRBV28 and TRBJ2-6; D remains ambiguous. Germline-derived CDR1 and CDR2 are MDHEN and SYDVKM. The CDR3 consists of 15 residues. Trimming removed 8 bases from V and 0 bases from J, with 11 bases in between. In nucleotides, the CDR3 is TGTGCCAGCTGCCCGACATTCTCTGGGGCCAACGTCCTGACTTTC. It is translated as CASCPTFSGANVLTF.

The rearrangement joins TRBV27 to TRBJ2-1; D perhaps matches TRBD1 (6 bases). Trimming removed 10 bases from V and 2 bases from J, with 9 bases in between. Per germline, CDR1 MNHEY and CDR2 SMNVEV (reference sequence). The CDR3 has 12 amino acids. The CDR3 reads CATAGAYNEQFF. The CDR3 region has the DNA TGTGCCACGGCAGGGGCCTACAATGAGCAGTTCTTC.

The rearrangement links TRBV5-6 to TRBJ2-1; the match to TRBD2 covers 7 bases. This CDR3 is built from 16 residues. CDR1 SGHDT and CDR2 YYEEEE come from the germline V gene. Trimming cost V 0 bases and J 4 bases; bases outside gene matches: 7. The CDR3 coding sequence is TGTGCCAGCAGCTTGGTGACTAGCCGAGGATACAATGAGCAGTTCTTC. Its translation: CASSLVTSRGYNEQFF.

V gene TRBV4-1 combines with J gene TRBJ2-2; D is unclear. V was clipped by 0 bases and J by 6 bases, with 2 bases between them. The germline V gene encodes CDR1 MGHRA and CDR2 YSYEKL. The CDR3 is 12 amino acids. CDR3 sequence (DNA): TGCGCCAGCAGCCAAGATTCCGGGGAGCTGTTTTTT. It codes for CASSQDSGELFF.

V usage is TRBV7-9 and J usage is TRBJ2-5; a weak D match, TRBD1 (5 bases). The end of the DNA aligns better with TRBJ2-7, so the J call may be wrong. The CDR3 totals 12 residues. CDR1 and CDR2 from the germline V gene are SEHNR and FQNEAQ (reference sequence). The CDR3 coding sequence is TGTGCCAGCAGCTCACAGGTCTCCGAGCAGTACTTC. It codes for CASSSQVSEQYF.

The genes are TRBV6-1 and TRBJ1-6; a weak D match, TRBD1 (5 bases). Germline V lookup: CDR1 MNHNS, CDR2 SASEGT. The CDR3 length is 13 residues. Trimming took 10 bases from V and 15 from J, leaving 22 bases between them. The CDR3, as DNA: TGTGCCATCGCCCTCTCCGACAGACAAAACCTCCACTTT. It encodes CAIALSDRQNLHF.

This chain links TRBV7-2 with TRBJ2-7; D gene ambiguous. Trimming stripped 8 bases from V and 2 bases from J, with 13 bases between. Germline V CDR1 and CDR2: SGHTA, FQGNSA. This CDR3 spans 13 amino acids. The CDR3, as DNA: TGTGCCAGCGGGCGTGGGGTGACCTACGAGCAGTACTTC. It is translated as CASGRGVTYEQYF.

The V and J genes are TRBV7-9 and TRBJ1-1; the D is unclear. Germline V gene lookup returns CDR1 SEHNR and CDR2 FQNEAQ (reference sequence). Trimming took off 0 bases at V and 1 base at J, with 6 bases between the two ends. The CDR3 is made up of 14 amino acids. The CDR3 nucleotides are TGTGCCAGCAGCTTAGCCCTGGGGAACACTGAAGCTTTCTTT. The encoded protein is CASSLALGNTEAFF.

Comments on this clone: The sample holds other DNA sequences that translate to the same CDR3. V gene TRBV2 combines with J gene TRBJ2-2; 8 bases are a match to TRBD1. The CDR3 consists of 14 residues. V lost 6 bases, J lost 3 bases, and 3 bases stayed unmatched. The germline V gene has CDR1 SNHLY and CDR2 FYNNEI. CDR3 in amino acids: CASRDRAYTGELFF. The CDR3 region has the DNA TGTGCCAGCAGGGACAGGGCCTACACCGGGGAGCTGTTTTTT.

The chain uses TRBV14 and TRBJ2-7, with 8 bases lining up with TRBD2. Germline CDR1 SGHDN, CDR2 FVKESK. V lost 0 bases, J lost 4 bases, and 11 bases stayed unmatched. The CDR3 spans 17 residues. The CDR3 here is CASSQDMPGGYVYEQYF. The CDR3 DNA sequence: TGTGCCAGCAGCCAAGACATGCCGGGGGGGTATGTTTACGAGCAGTACTTC.

The chain links TRBV7-2 to TRBJ2-5; the match to TRBD2 covers 7 bases. This CDR3 is built from 15 residues. Trimming at V came to 5 bases and at J to 5 bases, leaving 11 bases not matched to a gene. CDR1 is SGHTA, CDR2 FQGNSA, per germline. The CDR3 sequence: CASSTHGGSSETQYF. CDR3 sequence (DNA): TGTGCCAGCAGCACCCACGGGGGGAGTAGCGAGACCCAGTACTTC.

The rearrangement uses TRBV7-9 and TRBJ2-7, with unresolved D. The V and J ends lost 5 bases and 4 bases respectively, with 21 bases between them. Germline V gene sequence: CDR1 SEHNR, CDR2 FQNEAQ (reference sequence). This CDR3 region has 16 residues. The DNA of the CDR3 is TGTGCCAGCAGCCCCGGTGTGGGCACAGAAGGGTACGAGCAGTACTTC. It codes for CASSPGVGTEGYEQYF.

The rearrangement uses TRBV19 and TRBJ1-2; TRBD1 aligns across 8 bases. The CDR3 totals 14 residues. Trimming cost V 7 bases and J 0 bases; bases outside gene matches: 4. Germline assignment: CDR1 LNHDA and CDR2 SQIVND (reference sequence). CDR3 in DNA: TGTGCCAGTACTTGGGGACAGGCTAACTATGGCTACACCTTC. Its protein is CASTWGQANYGYTF.

This clone turned up a few times. J is TRBJ2-7 and V is TRBV11-2; D gene uncertain. V was pared by 5 bases and J by 2 bases, with 7 bases between. CDR3 length: 12 amino acids. Germline V gene lookup returns CDR1 SGHAT and CDR2 FQNNGV. CDR3 sequence (DNA): TGTGCCAGCAGCCAGGCCCCCTACGAGCAGTACTTC. Protein: CASSQAPYEQYF.

This chain links TRBV5-8 with TRBJ2-3; 8 nucleotides line up with TRBD2. There are 15 residues in the CDR3. The V gene's germline CDR1 is SGHTS and CDR2 YDEGEE. Losses at the gene ends were 4 bases for V and 5 bases for J; bases not matched to a gene: 9. CDR3 nucleotide sequence: TGTGCCAGCAGCCAGGGGACTAGTCTTGTAGATACGCAGTATTTT. Its translation: CASSQGTSLVDTQYF. Filled out from reference TRBV5-8 and TRBJ2-3, the complete variable domain reads EAGVTQSPTHLIKTRGQQATLRCSPISGHTSVYWYQQALGLGLQFLLWYDEGEERNRGNFPPRFSGRQFPNYSSELNVNALELEDSALYLCASSQGTSLVDTQYFGPGTRLTVL.

J is TRBJ2-2 and V is TRBV5-1; 12 bases line up with TRBD2. Germline loops: CDR1 SGHRS, CDR2 YFSETQ. The CDR3 has 17 amino acids. V gave up 2 bases and J gave up 3 bases; unmatched junction bases: 5. CDR3 protein: CASSFTSGGLDTGELFF. CDR3 coding DNA: TGCGCCAGCAGCTTTACTAGCGGGGGGCTCGACACCGGGGAGCTGTTTTTT.